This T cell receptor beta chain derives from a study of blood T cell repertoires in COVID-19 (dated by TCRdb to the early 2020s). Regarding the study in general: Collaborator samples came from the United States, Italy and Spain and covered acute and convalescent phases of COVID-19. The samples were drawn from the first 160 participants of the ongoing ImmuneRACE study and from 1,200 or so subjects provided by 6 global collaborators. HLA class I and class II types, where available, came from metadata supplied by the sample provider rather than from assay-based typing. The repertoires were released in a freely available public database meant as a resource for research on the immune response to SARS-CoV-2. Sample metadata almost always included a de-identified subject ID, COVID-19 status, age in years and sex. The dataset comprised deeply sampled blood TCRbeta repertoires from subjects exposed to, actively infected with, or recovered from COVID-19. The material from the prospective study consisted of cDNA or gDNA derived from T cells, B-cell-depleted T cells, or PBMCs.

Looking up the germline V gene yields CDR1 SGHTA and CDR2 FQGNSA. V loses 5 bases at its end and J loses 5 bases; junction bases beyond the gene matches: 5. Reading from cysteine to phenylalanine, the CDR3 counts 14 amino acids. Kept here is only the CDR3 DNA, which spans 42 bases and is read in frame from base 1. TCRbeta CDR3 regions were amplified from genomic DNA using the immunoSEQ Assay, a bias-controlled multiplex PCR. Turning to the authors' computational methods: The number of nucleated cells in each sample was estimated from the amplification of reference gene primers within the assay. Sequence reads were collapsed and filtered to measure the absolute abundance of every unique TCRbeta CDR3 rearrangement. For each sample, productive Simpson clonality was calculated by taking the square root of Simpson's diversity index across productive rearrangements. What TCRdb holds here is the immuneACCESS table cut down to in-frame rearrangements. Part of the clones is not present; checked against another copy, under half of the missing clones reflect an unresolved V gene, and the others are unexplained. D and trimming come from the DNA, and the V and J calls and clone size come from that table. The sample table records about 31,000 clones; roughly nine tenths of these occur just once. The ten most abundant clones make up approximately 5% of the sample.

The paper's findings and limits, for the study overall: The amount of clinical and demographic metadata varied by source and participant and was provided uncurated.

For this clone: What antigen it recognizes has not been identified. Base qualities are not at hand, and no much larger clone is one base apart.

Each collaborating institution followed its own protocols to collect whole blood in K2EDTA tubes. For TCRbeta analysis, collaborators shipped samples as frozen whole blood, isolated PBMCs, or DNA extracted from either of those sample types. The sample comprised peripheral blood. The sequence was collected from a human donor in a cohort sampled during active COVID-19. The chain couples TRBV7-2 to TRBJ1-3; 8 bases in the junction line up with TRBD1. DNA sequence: TGTGCCAGCAGCCCAGGACAGGGAAGAAACACCATATATTTT. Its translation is CASSPGQGRNTIYF.